The 3 T cell receptor beta chains reported below all come from one sample, sequenced in a study of blood T cell repertoires in COVID-19. Clones were read by immunoSEQ multiplex PCR, and TCRdb kept only the in-frame ones, dropping some. The table records about 120,000 clones, approximately 79% of them present only once. The sequenced sample was peripheral blood. These receptors all stem from a man aged 50 or older with acute or convalescent COVID-19.

This chain connects TRBV7-9 to TRBJ1-4; TRBD1 might be the D (6 bases). The V end was cut by 2 bases, the J end by 4 bases, with 8 bases between. This CDR3 has 14 residues. Per germline, CDR1 SEHNR and CDR2 FQNEAQ (reference sequence). The CDR3 spells CASSLKDSNEKLFF. The CDR3 coding sequence is TGTGCCAGCAGCTTAAAGGACAGTAATGAAAAACTGTTTTTT.

This sequence joins TRBV28 and TRBJ1-5; no clear D gene. Trimming took off 4 bases at V and 0 bases at J, with 4 bases between the two ends. This CDR3 comprises 13 residues. In germline, CDR1 is MDHEN, CDR2 SYDVKM. The CDR3 DNA follows: TGTGCCAGCAGTTCAGATAGCAATCAGCCCCAGCATTTT. Its translation: CASSSDSNQPQHF.

This chain joins TRBV7-9 and TRBJ1-1, with D perhaps matching TRBD1 (6 bases). Germline assignment: CDR1 SEHNR and CDR2 FQNEAQ (reference sequence). The CDR3 runs 14 residues. The V end lost 2 bases, the J end lost 4 bases, and 11 bases lay between the germline ends. As DNA, the CDR3 is TGTGCCAGCAGCTTATTACAGGGTGGCACTGAAGCTTTCTTT. This gives the protein CASSLLQGGTEAFF.